These T cell receptor beta chains were read from a single sample in a study of blood T cell repertoires in COVID-19. TCRdb keeps only in-frame clones here, not all; method: immunoSEQ multiplex PCR. The sample includes about 170,000 clones, approximately 85% of them seen just once. Material: peripheral blood. The receptors come from an elderly man with COVID-19, enrolled during active disease. Both conserved end residues are part of each CDR3. A D gene is named only where the DNA matches it firmly. Where a row states a size, it is once, few, many or the class of an expanded clone; other rows omit it.

j_call d_call v_call clone_size cdr3_nt cdr3_aa
TRBJ2-7 - TRBV19 - TGTGCCAGTAGTACCGCGAGGGGGGAGCAGTACTTC CASSTARGEQYF
TRBJ1-6 - TRBV2 - TGTGCCACTACGGTGAATTCACCCCTCCACTTT CATTVNSPLHF
TRBJ2-7 TRBD2 TRBV7-2 once TGTGCCAGCAGCTCGCGGACTAGCAGCTCCGAGCAGTACTTC CASSSRTSSSEQYF
TRBJ2-1 - TRBV5-1 - TGCGCCAGCAGCAACAGGGTTGTGGATGAGCAGTTCTTC CASSNRVVDEQFF
TRBJ2-5 TRBD1 TRBV18 - TGTGCCAGCTCACCGTCAGGGGGCGGTGAGACCCAGTACTTC CASSPSGGGETQYF
TRBJ1-4 - TRBV28 - TGTGCCAGCAGTTGGACAGTTGCGGTAGAAAAACTGTTTTTT CASSWTVAVEKLFF
TRBJ1-4 - TRBV6-6 - TGTGCCAGCATTGGTTCGGGACTCGGTAATGAAAAACTGTTTTTT CASIGSGLGNEKLFF
TRBJ2-5 TRBD1 TRBV13 - TGTGCCAGCAGCTTAGGACGGCAGGGGGCAGAGACCCAGTACTTC CASSLGRQGAETQYF
TRBJ2-7 TRBD1 TRBV18 - TGTGCCAGCTCACTCTACGACAGGGCCGCCTACGAGCAGTACTTC CASSLYDRAAYEQYF
TRBJ1-1 - TRBV5-6 - TGTGCCAGCAGCAGGGACTCCAACACTGAAGCTTTCTTT CASSRDSNTEAFF
TRBJ2-5 TRBD1 TRBV10-3 - TGTGCCATCAGTGAGTCGTCGGGGACAGGGGGTTCCGTGGAGACCCAGTACTTC CAISESSGTGGSVETQYF
TRBJ1-3 TRBD1 TRBV12-5 - TGTGCTAGTGGTTTACAGGGGCCCAGCTCTGGAAACACCATATATTTT CASGLQGPSSGNTIYF
TRBJ2-5 TRBD1 TRBV18 - TGTGCCAGCTCACTGAATGGACAGGTACAAGAGACCCAGTACTTC CASSLNGQVQETQYF